This T cell receptor beta chain was captured in a study of human T cells and chemical hapten exposure. V shed 4 bases and J shed 7 bases, with 9 bases lying between them. CDR1 SGHRS and CDR2 YFSETQ come from the germline V gene. This CDR3 region has 12 residues. As to time point: pre-sensitization, week 0. Treatment specified: therapeutic diphenylcyclopropenone sensitization with weekly scalp DPC. The study extracted total RNA from unfractionated whole blood. TCRdb recomputed calls from the RACE reads with MiXCR, one row per CDR3 protein. The sample records 35,000 or so distinct CDR3 sequences, approximately 10% being singletons.

The clonotype originates from a man aged 45-65 years with alopecia areata. Some clones in this sample may be carry-over from other donors' samples. Here the sequenced sample was whole blood, taken in connection with sensitization to the hapten diphenylcyclopropenone (DPC). The chain recombines TRBV5-1 with TRBJ2-1; D gene ambiguous. CDR3: CASSIRKNEQFF. The CDR3 nucleotides are TGCGCCAGCAGCATCAGGAAAAATGAGCAGTTCTTC.